These T cell receptor beta chains were read from a single sample in a study of OX40 agonist ivuxolimab in advanced cancers. Libraries were prepared by immunoSEQ multiplex PCR; TCRdb keeps only in-frame clonotypes and omits some of them. The sample lists roughly 17,000 clones; about 70% were seen once. The material sequenced was CD4+ or CD8+ T cells sorted from blood, taken in a trial of the OX40 agonist ivuxolimab. These receptors were obtained from an adult with an advanced solid tumor such as melanoma, head and neck, liver or kidney cancer. CDR3s include the opening cysteine and the closing phenylalanine or tryptophan. Fields, in order: CDR3 protein, CDR3 DNA, clone size, V gene, J gene, D gene. D genes are given only for firm matches. Some rows have no size entry. The others give once, few or many, or a class for an expanded clone.

CDR3aa: CAISESMGLAESYNEQFF
CDR3nt: TGTGCCATCAGTGAGTCGATGGGACTAGCGGAGTCCTACAATGAGCAGTTCTTC
abundance: NA
v_gene: TRBV10-3
j_gene: TRBJ2-1
d_gene: TRBD2

CDR3aa: CASSSKYQETQYF
CDR3nt: TGTGCCAGCAGTTCCAAGTACCAAGAGACCCAGTACTTC
abundance: NA
v_gene: TRBV27
j_gene: TRBJ2-5
d_gene: NA

CDR3aa: CSVRQGAAEQYF
CDR3nt: TGCAGCGTCAGACAGGGGGCGGCCGAGCAGTACTTC
abundance: NA
v_gene: TRBV29-1
j_gene: TRBJ2-7
d_gene: TRBD1

CDR3aa: CASSVDRGSGNTIYF
CDR3nt: TGTGCCAGCAGTGTGGACAGGGGCTCTGGAAACACCATATATTTT
abundance: NA
v_gene: TRBV6-1
j_gene: TRBJ1-3
d_gene: TRBD1

CDR3aa: CASTQEGSAGNTIYF
CDR3nt: TGTGCCAGCACCCAGGAAGGGTCAGCTGGAAACACCATATATTTT
abundance: NA
v_gene: TRBV28
j_gene: TRBJ1-3
d_gene: NA

CDR3aa: CASSELGGLAGGSYYEQYF
CDR3nt: TGTGCCAGCAGTGAACTCGGAGGGCTAGCGGGAGGTTCTTACTACGAGCAGTACTTC
abundance: NA
v_gene: TRBV6-1
j_gene: TRBJ2-7
d_gene: TRBD2

CDR3aa: CASSLYVGLAGENEQFF
CDR3nt: TGTGCCAGCAGCTTGTATGTTGGACTAGCGGGTGAGAATGAGCAGTTCTTC
abundance: NA
v_gene: TRBV5-6
j_gene: TRBJ2-1
d_gene: TRBD2

CDR3aa: CASSISGTNNYEQYF
CDR3nt: TGTGCCAGCAGCATTTCCGGGACTAACAACTACGAGCAGTACTTC
abundance: once
v_gene: TRBV9
j_gene: TRBJ2-7
d_gene: TRBD2

CDR3aa: CASSLDHLAEGVETQYF
CDR3nt: TGTGCCAGCAGCTTAGATCACCTAGCGGAGGGGGTGGAGACCCAGTACTTC
abundance: NA
v_gene: TRBV11-2
j_gene: TRBJ2-5
d_gene: NA

CDR3aa: CASSGQTYEQYF
CDR3nt: TGTGCCAGCAGTGGACAGACCTACGAGCAGTACTTC
abundance: NA
v_gene: TRBV6-1
j_gene: TRBJ2-7
d_gene: NA

CDR3aa: CASSPGNPVITEAFF
CDR3nt: TGTGCCAGCAGCCCAGGGAACCCGGTGATCACTGAAGCTTTCTTT
abundance: NA
v_gene: TRBV7-9
j_gene: TRBJ1-1
d_gene: NA

CDR3aa: CASSQLAAEQYF
CDR3nt: TGTGCCAGCAGCCAGTTAGCGGCGGAGCAGTACTTC
abundance: NA
v_gene: TRBV7-9
j_gene: TRBJ2-7
d_gene: NA

CDR3aa: CASSLVGDSYEQYF
CDR3nt: TGTGCCAGCAGTTTAGTGGGAGACTCCTACGAGCAGTACTTC
abundance: NA
v_gene: TRBV27
j_gene: TRBJ2-7
d_gene: NA

CDR3aa: CASSFDRGPGNEQFF
CDR3nt: TGCGCCAGCAGCTTTGACAGGGGGCCAGGCAATGAGCAGTTCTTC
abundance: NA
v_gene: TRBV5-1
j_gene: TRBJ2-1
d_gene: TRBD1

CDR3aa: CASSFLSGSPEQFF
CDR3nt: TGTGCCAGCAGCTTTCTGAGCGGGAGCCCTGAGCAGTTCTTC
abundance: NA
v_gene: TRBV5-5
j_gene: TRBJ2-1
d_gene: TRBD2

CDR3aa: CASSLSSRGYNEQYF
CDR3nt: TGTGCCAGCAGTTTATCATCCAGGGGGTATAACGAGCAGTACTTC
abundance: NA
v_gene: TRBV27
j_gene: TRBJ2-7
d_gene: TRBD1

CDR3aa: CASSLSGSGFYNEQFF
CDR3nt: TGTGCCAGCAGCCTCAGTGGCAGCGGGTTCTACAATGAGCAGTTCTTC
abundance: NA
v_gene: TRBV7-8
j_gene: TRBJ2-1
d_gene: NA

CDR3aa: CASSGGGNQPQHF
CDR3nt: TGTGCCAGCAGTGGGGGGGGGAATCAGCCCCAGCATTTT
abundance: NA
v_gene: TRBV25-1
j_gene: TRBJ1-5
d_gene: NA

CDR3aa: CASRSGLAGVAYEQYF
CDR3nt: TGTGCCAGCAGATCCGGACTAGCGGGAGTTGCCTACGAGCAGTACTTC
abundance: NA
v_gene: TRBV5-6
j_gene: TRBJ2-7
d_gene: TRBD2

CDR3aa: CASSLIDSNQPQHF
CDR3nt: TGTGCCAGTAGCCTTATAGATAGCAATCAGCCCCAGCATTTT
abundance: NA
v_gene: TRBV28
j_gene: TRBJ1-5
d_gene: NA

CDR3aa: CASSQAFSLGLAGGPYEQYF
CDR3nt: TGTGCCAGCAGCCAAGCCTTTAGCCTGGGACTAGCGGGAGGGCCCTACGAGCAGTACTTC
abundance: NA
v_gene: TRBV14
j_gene: TRBJ2-7
d_gene: TRBD2

CDR3aa: CAWKVQGSTGELFF
CDR3nt: TGTGCCTGGAAGGTTCAGGGAAGCACCGGGGAGCTGTTTTTT
abundance: few
v_gene: TRBV30
j_gene: TRBJ2-2
d_gene: NA

CDR3aa: CASSQDYREYEQYF
CDR3nt: TGCGCCAGCAGCCAAGATTATAGAGAATACGAGCAGTACTTC
abundance: medium-sized
v_gene: TRBV4-3
j_gene: TRBJ2-7
d_gene: NA

CDR3aa: CASSVSYEQYF
CDR3nt: TGTGCCAGCAGCGTCTCCTACGAGCAGTACTTC
abundance: NA
v_gene: TRBV21-1
j_gene: TRBJ2-7
d_gene: NA

CDR3aa: CASSSAGTGVEQYF
CDR3nt: TGTGCCAGCAGCTCAGCCGGGACAGGGGTCGAGCAGTACTTC
abundance: NA
v_gene: TRBV7-8
j_gene: TRBJ2-7
d_gene: TRBD1

CDR3aa: CASKSDSYEQYF
CDR3nt: TGTGCCAGTAAGTCGGACAGCTACGAGCAGTACTTC
abundance: NA
v_gene: TRBV19
j_gene: TRBJ2-7
d_gene: NA

CDR3aa: CASSLIDRGGTEAFF
CDR3nt: TGTGCCAGCAGCTTAATAGACAGGGGGGGTACTGAAGCTTTCTTT
abundance: NA
v_gene: TRBV7-9
j_gene: TRBJ1-1
d_gene: TRBD1

CDR3aa: CASSWPDRGGFGRETQYF
CDR3nt: TGTGCCAGCAGCTGGCCCGACAGGGGTGGCTTCGGAAGAGAGACCCAGTACTTC
abundance: NA
v_gene: TRBV7-8
j_gene: TRBJ2-5
d_gene: TRBD1

CDR3aa: CASSHGLAGWETQYF
CDR3nt: TGTGCCAGCAGCCACGGACTAGCGGGATGGGAGACCCAGTACTTC
abundance: NA
v_gene: TRBV6-1
j_gene: TRBJ2-5
d_gene: TRBD2

CDR3aa: CASSLGQDTLQYF
CDR3nt: TGTGCCAGCAGCTTAGGTCAGGACACACTCCAGTACTTC
abundance: once
v_gene: TRBV7-8
j_gene: TRBJ2-7
d_gene: NA

CDR3aa: CASSAQGPNYGYTF
CDR3nt: TGTGCCAGCAGCGCACAGGGACCTAACTATGGCTACACCTTC
abundance: NA
v_gene: TRBV11-2
j_gene: TRBJ1-2
d_gene: NA

CDR3aa: CASRTGTEAFF
CDR3nt: TGTGCCAGCAGAACTGGGACAGAAGCTTTCTTT
abundance: NA
v_gene: TRBV6-6
j_gene: TRBJ1-1
d_gene: NA

CDR3aa: CASSPPGNEQYF
CDR3nt: TGTGCCAGCAGCCCCCCGGGGAACGAGCAGTACTTC
abundance: NA
v_gene: TRBV7-8
j_gene: TRBJ2-7
d_gene: NA

CDR3aa: CASSPWGLAGGNEQFF
CDR3nt: TGTGCCAGCAGCCCCTGGGGACTAGCGGGAGGCAATGAGCAGTTCTTC
abundance: medium-sized
v_gene: TRBV5-6
j_gene: TRBJ2-1
d_gene: TRBD2

CDR3aa: CASSYGDFYNEQFF
CDR3nt: TGTGCCAGCAGTTACGGTGACTTCTACAATGAGCAGTTCTTC
abundance: NA
v_gene: TRBV6-6
j_gene: TRBJ2-1
d_gene: NA

CDR3aa: CASSLDPAEPQFF
CDR3nt: TGTGCCAGCAGCTTAGACCCGGCAGAGCCTCAATTCTTC
abundance: NA
v_gene: TRBV7-2
j_gene: TRBJ2-1
d_gene: NA

CDR3aa: CASSFGGGRTGELFF
CDR3nt: TGTGCCAGCAGTTTTGGGGGAGGGAGGACCGGGGAGCTGTTTTTT
abundance: NA
v_gene: TRBV27
j_gene: TRBJ2-2
d_gene: TRBD2

CDR3aa: CASSHFSGQTDIQYF
CDR3nt: TGCGCCAGCAGCCACTTTTCGGGGCAAACCGACATTCAGTACTTC
abundance: NA
v_gene: TRBV4-1
j_gene: TRBJ2-4
d_gene: NA

CDR3aa: CASSLDRDGTDTQYF
CDR3nt: TGTGCCAGCAGTCTCGACAGGGACGGCACAGATACGCAGTATTTT
abundance: once
v_gene: TRBV27
j_gene: TRBJ2-3
d_gene: TRBD1

CDR3aa: CASSEGGSYNEQFF
CDR3nt: TGCGCCAGCAGTGAGGGCGGGAGCTACAATGAGCAGTTCTTC
abundance: NA
v_gene: TRBV10-1
j_gene: TRBJ2-1
d_gene: TRBD2

CDR3aa: CASSQGRVGGSTGELFF
CDR3nt: TGCGCCAGCAGCCAAGGGAGGGTAGGGGGCAGCACCGGGGAGCTGTTTTTT
abundance: few
v_gene: TRBV4-1
j_gene: TRBJ2-2
d_gene: NA

CDR3aa: CASKSDSGANVLTF
CDR3nt: TGTGCCAGCAAATCAGACTCTGGGGCCAACGTCCTGACTTTC
abundance: NA
v_gene: TRBV2
j_gene: TRBJ2-6
d_gene: NA